This T cell receptor beta chain stems from a study of prognosis after radiotherapy for stage I lung cancer. Study background: Enrollment began in 2018 and ended in early 2019; the enrolled patients had stage I non-small cell lung cancer. Patient ages ran from about 53 to 95, with a median of 74.5 years, and the group had about a dozen men and 6 women.

This clonotype was seen ten or more times. Its antigen is not known. The CDR3 loop spans 15 amino acids. With 0 bases removed from V and 0 bases from J, the gap between germline ends came to 7 bases. CDR1 is SGDLS, CDR2 YYNGEE, per germline. Findings and caveats of the study: Among patients who developed distant metastases, Shannon entropy after stereotactic body radiation therapy was lower.

Blood draws of roughly 6 milliliters of peripheral blood occurred at each of two time points. Multiplex PCR, run in two rounds, amplified TCR beta CDR3 from genomic DNA. First-round PCR used primers specific to each TRBV and TRBJ gene. TCRdb used MiXCR to reprocess the multiplex PCR reads, holding one entry per CDR3 protein. The table includes some 15,000 distinct CDR3 sequences, 25% to 30% detected once. This sequence was found in a donor aged 50 or older with non-small cell lung cancer. The gene calls are TRBV9 and TRBJ1-3; D is perhaps TRBD1 (5 bases). Sequencing was performed on PBMCs, taken before or after stereotactic body radiation therapy (not recorded which). This chain's CDR3 is CASSVEQASGNTIYF. CDR3 bases: TGTGCCAGCAGCGTAGAACAGGCCTCTGGAAACACCATATATTTT.